These 31 T cell receptor beta chains were sequenced from one sample in a study of T cell responses to AZD1222 COVID-19 vaccine. Assay: immunoSEQ multiplex PCR; the TCRdb copy retains only in-frame clones and omits some. The sample contains some 110,000 clones, around 94% of which appear only once. Here the sequenced sample was peripheral blood, taken on day 0 of AZD1222 vaccination. These receptor sequences come from an adult in good health.

This clone was observed a few times. The V call is TRBV12-3 or TRBV12-4, the J call TRBJ2-7, with D maybe TRBD2 (7 bases). Trimming shortened V by 8 bases and J by 5 bases, and 13 bases separated the two germline ends. CDR3 size: 12 residues. The CDR3 loop reads CASSRGGNEQYV. The DNA of the CDR3 is TGTGCCAGCTCAAGGGGGGGCAACGAGCAGTACGTC.

The rearrangement links TRBV27 to TRBJ2-1; the match to TRBD2 covers 8 bases. Germline V gene data show CDR1 as MNHEY and CDR2 as SMNVEV (reference sequence). The CDR3 has 15 amino acids. With 6 bases clipped from V and 0 bases from J, the junction kept 4 bases outside the gene matches. CDR3 amino acids: CASRERGGSYNEQFF. DNA of the CDR3: TGTGCCAGCAGAGAACGGGGGGGCTCCTACAATGAGCAGTTCTTC.

As regards this clone: An end of the junction does not agree with germline; a read error may underlie this. The chain has TRBV7-7 and TRBJ2-5, with D perhaps matching TRBD1 or TRBD2 (6 bases each). This CDR3 is 16 amino acids long. Germline CDR1 and CDR2: SSHAT and FNYEAQ (reference sequence). CDR3 in DNA: TGTGCTAGCAGCTTAGGGGGGACAACAAGAGGGGAGACCCAGTACTTC. The encoded protein is CASSLGGTTRGETQYF.

CDR3 sequence: CARSLPGLLAGANVLTF. The CDR3, as DNA: TGTGCCAGAAGCTTACCAGGGCTTCTTGCTGGGGCCAACGTCCTGACTTTC. The V and J genes are TRBV7-5 and TRBJ2-6; the D segment call TRBD1 is taken from the table without a DNA check. TRBV7-5 is recorded as a pseudogene. CDR3 length: 17 amino acids.

The chain is built from TRBV14 and TRBJ1-2, with D tentatively TRBD1 (5 bases). Germline CDR1 reads SGHDN; CDR2 reads FVKESK. The V end was cut by 2 bases, the J end by 0 bases, with 13 bases between. CDR3 size: 16 residues. The CDR3 loop is CASSQPKGHPNYGYTF. The CDR3 DNA is TGTGCCAGCAGCCAACCCAAGGGGCATCCTAACTATGGCTACACCTTC.

The chain is built from TRBV29-1 and TRBJ1-5; D is possibly TRBD1 (6 bases). Germline lookup yields CDR1 SQVTM and CDR2 ANQGSEA. The CDR3 totals 13 residues. Between the trimmed V and J ends, which lost 3 bases and 3 bases, there was a span of 9 bases. The CDR3 reads CSVEQGYNQPQHF. CDR3 coding DNA: TGCAGCGTTGAGCAGGGGTACAATCAGCCCCAGCATTTT.

The chain has TRBV5-5 and TRBJ1-1, with a tentative D call TRBD1 (5 bases). The CDR3 consists of 15 residues. Trimming stripped 3 bases from V and 0 bases from J, with 12 bases between. The germline CDR1 and CDR2 sequences are SGHKS and YYEKEE (reference sequence). CDR3 nucleotides: TGTGCCAGCAGCTATGGGACGGGAATGAACACTGAAGCTTTCTTT. Its translation is CASSYGTGMNTEAFF.

As DNA, the CDR3 is TGTGCCAGCACCCCTTCAGGGTCCCTTGCTGGCTACACCTTC. Protein: CASTPSGSLAGYTF. The V gene is TRBV6-5, the J gene TRBJ1-2, with a tentative D call TRBD1 (5 bases). V was trimmed by 7 bases and J by 7 bases, leaving 19 bases between them. The germline V gene has CDR1 MNHEY and CDR2 SVGAGI. The CDR3 contains 14 residues.

This clone was observed once. The chain uses TRBV10-3 and TRBJ1-1; D remains ambiguous. The ends were cut back, 10 bases at V and 4 bases at J, with 13 bases in the middle. Germline V gives CDR1 ENHRY, CDR2 SYGVKD. CDR3 length: 12 amino acids. The CDR3 DNA reads as TGTGCCACCCGGAGAATTGGCACTGAAGCTTTCTTT. Protein product: CATRRIGTEAFF.

The rearrangement uses TRBV20-1 and TRBJ1-1; D not certain. Trimming took off 3 bases at V and 5 bases at J, with 19 bases between the two ends. This CDR3 comprises 15 residues. Germline CDR1 is DFQATT and CDR2 is SNEGSKA (reference sequence). As DNA, the CDR3 is TGCAGTGCTAGTACAACCGGTATTGCGGGGACTGAAGCTTTCTTT. Protein sequence: CSASTTGIAGTEAFF.

This clone appeared a single time. This chain joins TRBV24-1 and TRBJ2-6; possibly TRBD1 for D (6 bases). This CDR3 contains 18 residues. Per germline, CDR1 KGHDR and CDR2 SFDVKD. Trimming took off 4 bases at V and 0 bases at J, with 15 bases between the two ends. CDR3 DNA sequence: TGTGCCACCAGTGACCCTACAGGGACGGGCTCTGGGGCCAACGTCCTGACTTTC. Its protein is CATSDPTGTGSGANVLTF.

This chain connects TRBV12-5 to TRBJ2-1; the D gene is possibly TRBD2 (6 bases). The CDR3 runs 14 residues. The V end lost 8 bases, the J end lost 5 bases, and 16 bases lay between the germline ends. Germline CDR1 reads LGHNT; CDR2 reads FRNRAP. The CDR3 loop reads CASTSDGTHNEQFF. The CDR3 coding sequence is TGTGCTAGTACCAGCGACGGGACTCACAATGAGCAGTTCTTC.

This chain uses TRBV5-1 with TRBJ2-2, with D possibly matching TRBD1 (5 bases). The germline CDR1 and CDR2 sequences are SGHRS and YFSETQ. Trimming stripped 1 base from V and 0 bases from J, with 10 bases between. The CDR3 totals 16 residues. This CDR3 is CASSLQGHANTGELFF. CDR3 DNA: TGCGCCAGCAGCTTGCAAGGACACGCGAACACCGGGGAGCTGTTTTTT.

The chain is built from TRBV18 and TRBJ2-1; 7 bases fit TRBD2. The germline CDR1 and CDR2 sequences are KGHSH and LQKENI. Trimming removed 3 bases from V and 2 bases from J; junction bases left unmatched: 7. The CDR3 has 16 residues. Here the CDR3 reads CASSPALAPTYNEQFF. CDR3 DNA sequence: TGTGCCAGCTCACCGGCACTAGCGCCTACCTACAATGAGCAGTTCTTC. The full variable domain, completed using reference TRBV18 and TRBJ2-1, is NAGVMQNPRHLVRRRGQEARLRCSPMKGHSHVYWYRQLPEEGLKFMVYLQKENIIDESGMPKERFSAEFPKEGPSILRIQQVVRGDSAAYFCASSPALAPTYNEQFFGPGTRLTVL.

This clone showed up just once. The CDR3: CASSLNPRGRGNEQFF. CDR3 nucleotides: TGTGCCAGCAGCTTAAATCCGAGGGGCAGAGGCAATGAGCAGTTCTTC. The V call is TRBV7-3, the J call TRBJ2-1; the D gene could be TRBD1 or TRBD2 (5 bases each). This CDR3 spans 16 amino acids. Germline V lookup: CDR1 SGHTA, CDR2 FQGTGA. V was cut by 1 base and J by 6 bases, with 16 bases left in between.

The chain has TRBV9 and TRBJ2-7; D possibly corresponds to TRBD1 (6 bases). Germline-derived CDR1 and CDR2 are SGDLS and YYNGEE. The CDR3 contains 14 residues. Deletions cut 1 base from V and 1 base from J, with 9 bases between. CDR3 bases: TGTGCCAGCAGCGTAATGACAGGTTCCTACGAGCAGTACTTC. Its protein product is CASSVMTGSYEQYF. Looking up the rest from reference TRBV9 and TRBJ2-7 gives the full variable domain: DSGVTQTPKHLITATGQRVTLRCSPRSGDLSVYWYQQSLDQGLQFLIQYYNGEERAKGNILERFSAQQFPDLHSELNLSSLELGDSALYFCASSVMTGSYEQYFGPGTRLTVT.

V gene TRBV27 combines with J gene TRBJ1-5, with unresolved D. There are 14 residues in the CDR3. Trimming pared 8 bases from V and 6 bases from J, leaving 17 bases between. The germline V gene has CDR1 MNHEY and CDR2 SMNVEV (reference sequence). The CDR3 DNA sequence: TGTGCCAGCTCCCGGGCGGGCTCAGGTCAGCCCCAGCATTTT. It specifies CASSRAGSGQPQHF.

The rearrangement links TRBV6-5 to TRBJ2-3; TRBD2 is a possible D gene (5 bases). Between the trimmed V and J ends, which lost 6 bases and 0 bases, there was a span of 10 bases. This CDR3 has 14 amino acids. Germline V gene sequence: CDR1 MNHEY, CDR2 SVGAGI. This chain's CDR3 is CASRKRPSTDTQYF. The CDR3 DNA sequence: TGTGCCAGCAGAAAGCGGCCTAGCACAGATACGCAGTATTTT.

The chain uses TRBV18 and TRBJ1-1; D perhaps matches TRBD1 (5 bases). The CDR3 is 19 residues long. Germline V gives CDR1 KGHSH, CDR2 LQKENI. The V end lost 3 bases, the J end lost 0 bases, and 23 bases lay between the germline ends. The CDR3 protein is CASSPNFGGVPELNTEAFF. The CDR3 nucleotides read TGTGCCAGCTCACCTAATTTTGGGGGAGTACCGGAGCTGAACACTGAAGCTTTCTTT. Full variable domain (outside the CDR3, taken from reference TRBV18 and TRBJ1-1): NAGVMQNPRHLVRRRGQEARLRCSPMKGHSHVYWYRQLPEEGLKFMVYLQKENIIDESGMPKERFSAEFPKEGPSILRIQQVVRGDSAAYFCASSPNFGGVPELNTEAFFGQGTRLTVV.

The chain carries TRBV5-1 and TRBJ2-5; a possible D gene is TRBD1 (7 bases). Germline V gene lookup returns CDR1 SGHRS and CDR2 YFSETQ. The V end was cut by 2 bases, the J end by 4 bases, with 21 bases between. CDR3 length: 17 residues. CDR3 in DNA: TGCGCCAGCAGCTTCTCATATCAGCCAGGGGGAGGAGAGACCCAGTACTTC. It yields the protein CASSFSYQPGGGETQYF. Together with reference TRBV5-1 and TRBJ2-5, the CDR3 gives the full variable domain: KAGVTQTPRYLIKTRGQQVTLSCSPISGHRSVSWYQQTPGQGLQFLFEYFSETQRNKGNFPGRFSGRQFSNSRSEMNVSTLELGDSALYLCASSFSYQPGGGETQYFGPGTRLLVL.

This rearrangement joins TRBV2 to TRBJ2-7, with 14 bases matching TRBD2. This CDR3 comprises 15 residues. The germline gives CDR1 SNHLY, CDR2 FYNNEI. V was pared by 6 bases and J by 3 bases, with 4 bases of the junction left unmatched. The CDR3 nucleotides are TGTGCCAGCAGACCTGGGACTAGCGGGGGCTACGAGCAGTACTTC. Its translation is CASRPGTSGGYEQYF.

Only one count was recorded for this clone. The J gene is TRBJ1-6, the V gene TRBV2; TRBD1 matches at 7 bases. The CDR3 covers 14 residues. Unmatched junction bases numbered 4, after V lost 4 bases and J lost 7 bases. In germline, CDR1 is SNHLY, CDR2 FYNNEI. The CDR3 loop is CASSVQGRNSPLHF. In nucleotides, the CDR3 is TGTGCCAGCAGTGTACAGGGGAGGAATTCACCCCTCCACTTT.

This clone was counted once. The CDR3 DNA reads as TGTGCCAGCAGCGTAGGAACAGCCACCTATGGCTACACCTTC. Protein product: CASSVGTATYGYTF. The chain couples TRBV9 to TRBJ1-2, with unresolved D. Trimming shortened V by 0 bases and J by 4 bases, and 10 bases separated the two germline ends. This CDR3 is 14 amino acids long. Germline V gene sequence: CDR1 SGDLS, CDR2 YYNGEE.

The chain joins TRBV10-3 to TRBJ2-5; 7 bases map to TRBD2. From germline, CDR1 is ENHRY and CDR2 SYGVKD. The CDR3 totals 15 residues. J lost 2 bases, V lost 4 bases, and 7 bases had no gene match. The CDR3 sequence: CAISGTVAGQETQYF. The CDR3 region has the DNA TGTGCCATCAGTGGGACGGTAGCGGGTCAAGAGACCCAGTACTTC.

This chain uses TRBV2 with TRBJ1-5; D gene ambiguous. The germline gives CDR1 SNHLY, CDR2 FYNNEI. Trimming stripped 7 bases from V and 3 bases from J, with 13 bases between. CDR3 length equals 14 residues. The CDR3 region is CASTLQAINQPQHF. The DNA of the CDR3 is TGTGCCAGCACTTTGCAGGCAATCAATCAGCCCCAGCATTTT.

This sequence joins TRBV9 and TRBJ2-1, with 7 bases fitting TRBD1. CDR3 length: 16 amino acids. J was trimmed by 4 bases and V by 4 bases; bases with no gene match: 11. Germline lookup yields CDR1 SGDLS and CDR2 YYNGEE. The DNA of the CDR3 is TGTGCCAGCAGCCCGACCCCCGGGACAGAATACAATGAGCAGTTCTTC. Amino acids: CASSPTPGTEYNEQFF.

The rearrangement uses TRBV28 and TRBJ2-1, with D hard to call. Germline V CDR1 and CDR2: MDHEN, SYDVKM. The CDR3 has 12 residues. V shed 1 base and J shed 12 bases, with 10 bases lying between them. CDR3 nucleotides: TGTGCCAGCAGTTTATATACCGGGCTGCAGTTCTTC. Translation gives CASSLYTGLQFF. The full variable domain, rest sourced from reference TRBV28 and TRBJ2-1, is DVKVTQSSRYLVKRTGEKVFLECVQDMDHENMFWYRQDPGLGLRLIYFSYDVKMKEKGDIPEGYSVSREKKERFSLILESASTNQTSMYLCASSLYTGLQFFGPGTRLTVL.

This clone was detected only a few times. J is TRBJ2-6 and V is TRBV7-9, with D perhaps being TRBD1 or TRBD2 (5 bases each). Germline lookup yields CDR1 SEHNR and CDR2 FQNEAQ (reference sequence). This CDR3 region has 18 residues. Trimming took 5 bases from V and 2 from J, leaving 19 bases between them. CDR3: CASSVFGGSLAGANVLTF. The DNA for the CDR3 is TGTGCCAGCAGCGTATTTGGGGGATCCCTTGCTGGGGCCAACGTCCTGACTTTC. Based on the CDR3 plus reference TRBV7-9 and TRBJ2-6, the full variable domain is DTGVSQNPRHKITKRGQNVTFRCDPISEHNRLYWYRQTLGQGPEFLTYFQNEAQLEKSRLLSDRFSAERPKGSFSTLEIQRTEQGDSAMYLCASSVFGGSLAGANVLTFGAGSRLTVL.

The chain combines TRBV11-2 with TRBJ2-7; unclear D gene. Trimming removed 5 bases at V and 2 bases at J, with 16 bases between. The CDR3 contains 15 residues. CDR1 is SGHAT and CDR2 is FQNNGV in the germline V gene. Here the CDR3 reads CASSLTGLGPYEQYV. The CDR3 bases are TGTGCCAGCAGCCTAACTGGCCTTGGGCCCTACGAGCAGTACGTC.

In nucleotides, the CDR3 is TGTGCCAGCCCCCGGGAAGACAGGGAGGTTGAAGCTTTCTTT. The encoded protein is CASPREDREVEAFF. The chain combines TRBV7-9 with TRBJ1-1, with 7 bases lining up with TRBD1. CDR3 length: 14 amino acids. Looked up from germline, CDR1 is SEHNR and CDR2 is FQNEAQ (reference sequence). The V segment lost 8 bases and the J segment 7 bases; nucleotides outside the gene matches: 13.

The V and J genes are TRBV7-8 and TRBJ1-2, with 10 bases identical to TRBD1. V dropped 5 bases and J dropped 4; count of bases not matched to a gene: 4. CDR1 is SGHVS and CDR2 is FQNEAQ in the germline V gene. This CDR3 spans 14 amino acids. The CDR3 here is CASSEDRGIYGYTF. The DNA for the CDR3 is TGTGCCAGCAGCGAGGACAGGGGGATCTATGGCTACACCTTC.